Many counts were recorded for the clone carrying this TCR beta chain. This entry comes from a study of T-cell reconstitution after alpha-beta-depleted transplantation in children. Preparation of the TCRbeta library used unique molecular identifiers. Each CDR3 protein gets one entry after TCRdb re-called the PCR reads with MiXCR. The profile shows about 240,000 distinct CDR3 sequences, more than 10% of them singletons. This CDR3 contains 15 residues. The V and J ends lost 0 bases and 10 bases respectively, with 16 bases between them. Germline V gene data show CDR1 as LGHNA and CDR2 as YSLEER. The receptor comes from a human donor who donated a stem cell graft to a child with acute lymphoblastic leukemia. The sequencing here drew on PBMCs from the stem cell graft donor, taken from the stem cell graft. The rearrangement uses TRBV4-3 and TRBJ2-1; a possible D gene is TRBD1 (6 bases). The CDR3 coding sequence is TGCGCCAGCAGCCAAGAGTGGACAGCCATTCGGGAGCAGTTCTTC. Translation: CASSQEWTAIREQFF.